This T cell receptor beta chain is drawn from a study of T cell changes during pregnancy in multiple sclerosis. CDR3 length equals 14 residues. With 6 bases clipped from V and 7 bases from J, the junction kept 4 bases outside the gene matches. CDR1 is MNHNS and CDR2 is SASEGT in the germline V gene. The method was immunoSEQ multiplex PCR; TCRdb's version includes in-frame clones alone and lacks a portion of them. This sample yields around 97,000 clones, of which 85% to 95% are seen a single time; 0.9% to 0.95% belongs to the top ten. This sample comprised peripheral blood, obtained after pregnancy. This rearrangement joins TRBV6-1 to TRBJ1-5; 12 nucleotides line up with TRBD1. The TCR originated in a female donor with multiple sclerosis, enrolled in a pregnancy study. This CDR3 is CASRGTGGRQPQHF. DNA of the CDR3: TGTGCCAGCAGAGGGACAGGGGGCAGACAGCCCCAGCATTTT.